A selection of T cell receptor beta chains follows, all from one sample in a study of cytomegalovirus exposure and HLA in healthy donors. The table came from immunoSEQ multiplex PCR; TCRdb's copy has only in-frame clones and leaves some out. Among 180,000 or so clones listed, approximately 79% were seen once. The sequenced sample consisted of PBMCs. All receptors derive from a man in his forties or fifties in good health and CMV-seropositive. The CDR3 runs from the conserved cysteine through the conserved F or W. A D gene is named only where the DNA matches it firmly. Rows give clone size only sometimes, using once, few, many, or a class for an expanded clone.

d_call	v_call	clone_size	j_call	cdr3_nt	cdr3_aa
TRBD1	TRBV5-1	.	TRBJ1-2	TGCGCCAGCAGCTCCGGGGACAGGGATGGCTACACCTTC	CASSSGDRDGYTF
.	TRBV28	.	TRBJ1-2	TGTGCCAGCAGTTTACCAGGGTCCGCTTATGGCTACACCTTC	CASSLPGSAYGYTF
.	TRBV9	.	TRBJ2-7	TGTGCCAGCAGCGTAGGATCCTATAACGAGCAGTACTTC	CASSVGSYNEQYF
TRBD2	TRBV9	.	TRBJ2-1	TGTGCCAGCAGCGTAGTGGGGACTAGCGGGAGGGATGAGCAGTTCTTC	CASSVVGTSGRDEQFF
.	TRBV4-1	few	TRBJ2-2	TGCGCCAGCAGCCAAGAATGGCGGACGAACACCGGGGAGCTGTTTTTT	CASSQEWRTNTGELFF
.	TRBV5-6	.	TRBJ2-5	TGTGCCAGCAGCCCACAGTTGATCCAAGAGACCCAGTACTTC	CASSPQLIQETQYF
TRBD1	TRBV28	.	TRBJ2-7	TGTGCCAGCAGTCAACGACAGGGCGGTGCCTACGAGCAGTACTTC	CASSQRQGGAYEQYF
TRBD2	TRBV5-1	few	TRBJ2-7	TGCGCCAGCAGCTTGGGAGCGGGAGGGCCTTTGCCCTACGAGCAGTACTTC	CASSLGAGGPLPYEQYF
.	TRBV15	.	TRBJ1-2	TGTGCCACCAGTACTAACAGGAGAGGCTTGCTTTGGGGAGGCTACACCTTC	CATSTNRRGLLWGGYTF
.	TRBV2	.	TRBJ2-6	TGTGCCAGCAGTGAACTCTCTGGGGCCAACGGCCTGACTTTC	CASSELSGANGLTF
TRBD1	TRBV10-1	few	TRBJ2-7	TGCGCCAGCAGTGAGAGGACAGGGGGCGCGACCTACGAGCAGTACTTC	CASSERTGGATYEQYF
TRBD2	TRBV15	once	TRBJ2-1	TGTGCCACCAGCAGAGATCCTCCGGGACTAGCGGCTTTTACGGCCCCCGTACACAATGAGCAGTTCTTC	CATSRDPPGLAAFTAPVHNEQFF
TRBD2	TRBV14	.	TRBJ2-1	TGTGCCAGCAGTCCTGGACTAGGCTCCTACAATGAGCAGTTCTTC	CASSPGLGSYNEQFF
.	TRBV6-6	.	TRBJ1-1	TGTGCCAGCAGTATCCGCGAACAGTTGAACACTGAAGCTTTCTTT	CASSIREQLNTEAFF
.	TRBV5-1	.	TRBJ1-5	TGCGCCAGCAGCTTCGACCCCGGGAGCAATCAGCCCCAGCATTTT	CASSFDPGSNQPQHF
.	TRBV27	.	TRBJ1-5	TGTGCCAGCAGTAAAGGGGGTACTCAGCCCCAGCATTTT	CASSKGGTQPQHF
TRBD2	TRBV7-9	.	TRBJ2-7	TGTGCCAGCAGCTTAGGAATGGCTAGCGGCGACTACGAGCAGTACTTC	CASSLGMASGDYEQYF
.	TRBV6-5	.	TRBJ1-2	TGTGCCAGCAATAATCGGGGGGTAGGGGGCTACACCTTC	CASNNRGVGGYTF
TRBD1	TRBV11-2	.	TRBJ2-2	TGTGCCAGCAGCTTAGATCCACAGGGGGGACCCACCGGGGAGCTGTTTTTT	CASSLDPQGGPTGELFF
TRBD1	TRBV30	.	TRBJ1-2	TGTGCCTGGAGCCGCCAGGGGGGATTGGTTGGCTACACCTTC	CAWSRQGGLVGYTF
.	TRBV6-4	.	TRBJ2-1	TGTGCCAGCAGTGACTATGACGGGGGTGAGCAGTTCTTC	CASSDYDGGEQFF
.	TRBV27	.	TRBJ1-1	TGTGCCAGCAGTTCCCATCCTCTCAGGGGGAACACTGAAGCTTTCTTT	CASSSHPLRGNTEAFF
.	TRBV29-1	.	TRBJ1-4	TGCAGCGTTGAACTGGGTACGGGGGGGTTGAAAAAACTGTTTTTT	CSVELGTGGLKKLFF
.	TRBV19	.	TRBJ2-3	TGTGCCAGTAGTAGACTGCCAACATTTATCACAGATACGCAGTATTTT	CASSRLPTFITDTQYF
TRBD2	TRBV10-1	.	TRBJ2-3	TGCGCCAGCAGTGAAGGCGGGAGAGTCGGAGATACGCAGTATTTT	CASSEGGRVGDTQYF
.	TRBV7-2	.	TRBJ2-1	TGTGCCAGCAGCACTAGGACAGCCATCTCCTACAATGAGCAGTTCTTC	CASSTRTAISYNEQFF
.	TRBV5-6	.	TRBJ1-1	TGTGCCAGCAGCTTGTATTCAGGGGCGGACACTGAAGCTTTCTTT	CASSLYSGADTEAFF
TRBD1	TRBV28	.	TRBJ1-1	TGTGCCTCGTTTCCACAGGGGGCCTCGAACACTGAAGCTTTCTTT	CASFPQGASNTEAFF
TRBD1	TRBV6-5	.	TRBJ1-3	TGTGCCAGCAGTTCGGACAGGGGATCTGGAAACACCATATATTTT	CASSSDRGSGNTIYF
.	TRBV5-6	few	TRBJ2-1	TGTGCCAGCAGCTTGTACGGGAGCCCCTACAATGAGCAGTTCTTC	CASSLYGSPYNEQFF
TRBD2	TRBV7-3	.	TRBJ2-7	TGTGCCAGCAGCTTAAACCCTCTAGCGGGAGAGGAGATGGTTCGGGAGTACTTC	CASSLNPLAGEEMVREYF
TRBD1	TRBV18	.	TRBJ1-3	TGTGCCAGCTCATTCGGACAGGCTGAACCTGGAAACACCATATATTTT	CASSFGQAEPGNTIYF
TRBD2	TRBV7-9	.	TRBJ2-2	TGTGCCAGCAGCCAGCTGACTAGCGGTATTAACACCGGGGAGCTGTTTTTT	CASSQLTSGINTGELFF
.	TRBV29-1	.	TRBJ2-6	TGCAGCCCTACGGGGGACTCTGGGGCCAACGTCCTGACTTTC	CSPTGDSGANVLTF
.	TRBV28	.	TRBJ1-5	TGTGCCAGCAGTACCCACCAGGGGCTCAGCAATCAGCCCCAGCATTTT	CASSTHQGLSNQPQHF
.	TRBV28	once	TRBJ2-6	TGTGCCAGCAGTTCGGTTTTTCGACTTCAATCTGGGGCCAACGTCCTGACTTTC	CASSSVFRLQSGANVLTF
.	TRBV6-4	.	TRBJ2-4	TGTGCCAGCAGTGACTCTTCATCGTTCGGGGTGGTGACCAAAAACATTCAGTACTTC	CASSDSSSFGVVTKNIQYF
.	TRBV29-1	.	TRBJ2-7	TGCAGCGTGGGGGGGGCATCCTACGAGCAGTACTTC	CSVGGASYEQYF
.	TRBV7-9	few	TRBJ1-2	TGTGCCAGCAGCTTAGAGAGCAGGGGAGGCTACACCTTC	CASSLESRGGYTF
.	TRBV29-1	.	TRBJ2-1	TGCAGCGTTGTACAGGACACCTACAATGAGCAGTTCTTC	CSVVQDTYNEQFF